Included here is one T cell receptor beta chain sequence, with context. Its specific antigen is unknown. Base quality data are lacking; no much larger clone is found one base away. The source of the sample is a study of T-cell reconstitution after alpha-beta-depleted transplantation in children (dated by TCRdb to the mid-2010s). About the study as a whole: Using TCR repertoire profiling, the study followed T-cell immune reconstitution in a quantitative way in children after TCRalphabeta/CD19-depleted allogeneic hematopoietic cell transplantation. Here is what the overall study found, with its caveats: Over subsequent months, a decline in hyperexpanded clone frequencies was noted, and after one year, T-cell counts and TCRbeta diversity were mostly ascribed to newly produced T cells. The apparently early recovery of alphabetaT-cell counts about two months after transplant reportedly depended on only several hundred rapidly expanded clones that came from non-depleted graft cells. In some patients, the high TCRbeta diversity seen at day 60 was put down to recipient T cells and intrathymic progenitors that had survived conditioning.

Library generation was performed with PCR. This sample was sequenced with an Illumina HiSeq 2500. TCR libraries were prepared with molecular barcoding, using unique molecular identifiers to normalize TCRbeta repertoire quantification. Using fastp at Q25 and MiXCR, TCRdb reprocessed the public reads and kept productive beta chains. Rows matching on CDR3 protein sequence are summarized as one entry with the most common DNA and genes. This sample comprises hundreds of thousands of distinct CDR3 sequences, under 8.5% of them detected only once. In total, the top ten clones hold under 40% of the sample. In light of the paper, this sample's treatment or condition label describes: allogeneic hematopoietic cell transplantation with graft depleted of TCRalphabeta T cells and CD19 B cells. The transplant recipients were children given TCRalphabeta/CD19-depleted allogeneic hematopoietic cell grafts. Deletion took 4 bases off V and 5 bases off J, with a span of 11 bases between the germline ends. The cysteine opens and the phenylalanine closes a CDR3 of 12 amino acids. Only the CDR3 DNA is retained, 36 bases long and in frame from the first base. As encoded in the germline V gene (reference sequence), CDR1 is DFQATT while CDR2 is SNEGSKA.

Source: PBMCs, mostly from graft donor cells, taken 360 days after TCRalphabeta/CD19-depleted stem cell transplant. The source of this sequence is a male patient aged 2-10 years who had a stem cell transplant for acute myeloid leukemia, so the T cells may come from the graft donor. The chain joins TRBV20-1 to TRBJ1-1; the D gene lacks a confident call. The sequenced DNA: TGCAGTGCTATGGAGCCAGTGACTGAAGCTTTCTTT. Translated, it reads CSAMEPVTEAFF.